One and the same sample provided the 24 T cell receptor beta chains below, sequenced in a study of shared clonotypes between healthy human individuals. The table came from immunoSEQ multiplex PCR; TCRdb's copy has only in-frame clones and leaves some out. The repertoire holds 700,000 or so clones, with less than 80% as singletons. The sequencing input was memory CD4+ T cells sorted from blood. The subset here: CD45RA-negative fraction. The receptor set was obtained from a woman between 25 and 40 years old in good health.

This clone was counted once. The same CDR3 arises from other DNA sequences in this sample as well. The V gene is TRBV5-1, the J gene TRBJ1-1; a weak D match, TRBD1 (6 bases). Trimming removed 3 bases at V and 1 base at J, with 10 bases between. Germline CDR1 is SGHRS and CDR2 is YFSETQ. CDR3 size: 14 residues. The CDR3 sequence is CASSWGHENTEAFF. Written as DNA, the CDR3 is TGCGCCAGCAGCTGGGGACACGAGAACACTGAAGCTTTCTTT. Combining the CDR3 with reference TRBV5-1 and TRBJ1-1 gives the whole variable domain KAGVTQTPRYLIKTRGQQVTLSCSPISGHRSVSWYQQTPGQGLQFLFEYFSETQRNKGNFPGRFSGRQFSNSRSEMNVSTLELGDSALYLCASSWGHENTEAFFGQGTRLTVV.

For this clone: With a far larger clone one base away, a read error is the likely cause. The chain couples TRBV6-5 to TRBJ1-2, with D hard to call. The germline V gene has CDR1 MNHEY and CDR2 SVGAGI. V dropped 5 bases and J dropped 3 bases, with 7 bases sitting between them. The CDR3 has 12 amino acids. CDR3: CASSPSDYGYTF. The CDR3 coding sequence is TGTGCCAGCAGTCCATCGGACTATGGCTACACCTTC.

The V and J genes are TRBV5-1 and TRBJ2-3; TRBD2 agrees at 10 bases. V was clipped by 7 bases and J by 5 bases; unmatched bases: 7. CDR3 length equals 14 residues. Germline V gene lookup returns CDR1 SGHRS and CDR2 YFSETQ. In DNA, the CDR3 is TGCGCCAGCGCCGGACTAGCGGTGGGAGATACGCAGTATTTT. Amino acid sequence: CASAGLAVGDTQYF.

The V and J genes are TRBV2 and TRBJ2-3; TRBD2 agrees at 13 bases. The CDR3 is 18 residues long. The ends lost 6 bases at V and 4 bases at J; junction bases unmatched: 13. The germline V gene encodes CDR1 SNHLY and CDR2 FYNNEI. CDR3 DNA sequence: TGTGCCAGCAGCTTCGGCGGACTAGCGGGAGTTAATCCAGATACGCAGTATTTT. Translation: CASSFGGLAGVNPDTQYF.

The chain has TRBV7-9 and TRBJ2-1, with 8 bases lining up with TRBD2. J lost 7 bases, V lost 2 bases, and 10 bases had no gene match. CDR1 is SEHNR, CDR2 FQNEAQ, per germline (reference sequence). The CDR3 has 16 amino acids. The CDR3 reads CASSLTGRASRNEQFF. Here the CDR3 DNA reads TGTGCCAGCAGCTTAACCGGGAGGGCCTCTAGGAATGAGCAGTTCTTC.

This chain connects TRBV7-9 to TRBJ2-2, with D perhaps matching TRBD1 or TRBD2 (5 bases each). CDR3 length: 17 residues. The V end was cut by 5 bases, the J end by 1 base, with 17 bases between. In germline, CDR1 is SEHNR, CDR2 FQNEAQ (reference sequence). The CDR3 DNA reads as TGTGCCAGCAGCCAGACTATCGGGACCCTGAACACCGGGGAGCTGTTTTTT. Its translation is CASSQTIGTLNTGELFF.

V usage is TRBV18 and J usage is TRBJ1-4, with a weak D call TRBD1 (6 bases). The length of the CDR3 is 16 residues. The germline V gene encodes CDR1 KGHSH and CDR2 LQKENI. The V end was cut by 2 bases, the J end by 0 bases, with 10 bases between. The CDR3 region has the DNA TGTGCCAGCTCACCAACTCGGACAGCAACTAATGAAAAACTGTTTTTT. Residues: CASSPTRTATNEKLFF.

The chain couples TRBV6-6 to TRBJ2-3, with D perhaps given as TRBD1 or TRBD2 (5 bases each). The CDR3 is 12 residues long. Per germline, CDR1 MNHNY and CDR2 SVGAGI (reference sequence). V was cut by 5 bases and J by 7 bases, with 10 bases left in between. The CDR3 coding sequence is TGTGCCAGCAGTCCAGGGAGTTATACGCAGTATTTT. Residues: CASSPGSYTQYF.

The chain couples TRBV29-1 to TRBJ1-5; 10 nucleotides align to TRBD1. This CDR3 contains 13 residues. CDR1 is SQVTM and CDR2 is ANQGSEA in the germline V gene. The V gene end was trimmed by 7 bases and the J gene end by 5 bases; junction bases not matched to a gene: 5. Written as DNA, the CDR3 is TGCAGCGCCACCGGGACAGGGGATCAGCCCCAGCATTTT. It specifies CSATGTGDQPQHF.

This clone was counted a few times. The CDR3 DNA reads as TGCAGCGTTACCGCTAGTCGTTACGAGCAGTACTTC. Encoded protein: CSVTASRYEQYF. The J gene is TRBJ2-7, the V gene TRBV29-1; D call uncertain. The ends were cut back, 5 bases at V and 4 bases at J, with 12 bases in the middle. Germline values: CDR1 SQVTM, CDR2 ANQGSEA. The CDR3 loop spans 12 amino acids.

The V and J genes are TRBV15 and TRBJ1-4; TRBD1 is a possible D gene (5 bases). V gave up 1 base and J gave up 10 bases, with 13 bases separating them. The CDR3 extends over 14 amino acids. Germline-derived CDR1 and CDR2 are LNHNV and YYDKDF (reference sequence). The CDR3 here is CATSRARGEGKLFF. CDR3 coding DNA: TGTGCCACCAGCAGAGCAAGAGGGGAGGGAAAACTGTTTTTT.

The rearrangement links TRBV2 to TRBJ2-3; unclear D gene. From germline, CDR1 is SNHLY and CDR2 FYNNEI. Trimming left V 0 bases short and J 9 bases short, with 7 bases between. There are 12 residues in the CDR3. CDR3 in amino acids: CASSEAGQTQYF. CDR3 DNA: TGTGCCAGCAGTGAAGCGGGCCAGACGCAGTATTTT.

The chain couples TRBV6-5 to TRBJ1-1; the D is unclear. CDR3 length equals 11 residues. Germline CDR1 reads MNHEY; CDR2 reads SVGAGI. Trimming took off 8 bases at V and 10 bases at J, with 14 bases between the two ends. In nucleotides, the CDR3 is TGTGCCAGCCGCCAAAACATGGCAGCTTTCTTT. It codes for CASRQNMAAFF.

V usage is TRBV18 and J usage is TRBJ2-3; 8 bases map to TRBD1. The CDR3 extends over 16 amino acids. Germline CDR1 is KGHSH and CDR2 is LQKENI. The V gene end was trimmed by 3 bases and the J gene end by 3 bases; junction bases not matched to a gene: 8. The CDR3, as DNA: TGTGCCAGCTCACCCTTAGACAGGGGAGGTACAGATACGCAGTATTTT. It yields the protein CASSPLDRGGTDTQYF.

This chain connects TRBV5-1 to TRBJ1-3; D gene uncertain. The germline V gene has CDR1 SGHRS and CDR2 YFSETQ. The length of the CDR3 is 15 residues. V gave up 0 bases and J gave up 4 bases, with 11 bases separating them. CDR3 nucleotides: TGCGCCAGCAGCTTGGACCCATTGCAGGGAAACACCATATATTTT. Translated: CASSLDPLQGNTIYF.

CDR3 protein: CASSVGGLSYEQYF. The CDR3 region has the DNA TGTGCCAGCAGCGTGGGAGGGTTAAGCTACGAGCAGTACTTC. The chain has TRBV9 and TRBJ2-7; 7 bases are shared with TRBD2. CDR1 SGDLS and CDR2 YYNGEE come from the germline V gene. The length of the CDR3 is 14 residues. V dropped 2 bases and J dropped 3; count of bases not matched to a gene: 5. The entire variable domain, with the rest obtained from reference TRBV9 and TRBJ2-7, is as follows: DSGVTQTPKHLITATGQRVTLRCSPRSGDLSVYWYQQSLDQGLQFLIQYYNGEERAKGNILERFSAQQFPDLHSELNLSSLELGDSALYFCASSVGGLSYEQYFGPGTRLTVT.

The rearrangement links TRBV29-1 to TRBJ2-7; D gene uncertain. Trimming removed 4 bases from V and 6 bases from J, with 22 bases in between. This CDR3 is built from 15 residues. Per the germline V gene, CDR1 is SQVTM and CDR2 is ANQGSEA. CDR3 in amino acids: CSVGGSQNSPFEQYF. As DNA, the CDR3 is TGCAGCGTTGGAGGTTCGCAGAACTCGCCCTTCGAGCAGTACTTC.

The chain links TRBV10-3 to TRBJ2-1; 10 nucleotides line up with TRBD2. Germline-derived CDR1 and CDR2 are ENHRY and SYGVKD. This CDR3 comprises 15 residues. V dropped 6 bases and J dropped 9; count of bases not matched to a gene: 11. The CDR3 DNA reads TGTGCCATCAGGGGGGACAGCGGGAGGGACGTTGAGCAGTTCTTC. Translated, it gives CAIRGDSGRDVEQFF.

This clone came up a few times. The chain is built from TRBV7-2 and TRBJ1-1; TRBD1 agrees at 7 bases. The CDR3 extends over 13 amino acids. Germline CDR1 reads SGHTA; CDR2 reads FQGNSA. Trimming took 2 bases from V and 5 from J; bases not matched to a gene: 2. This CDR3 is CASSLTGETEAFF. The CDR3 DNA is TGTGCCAGCAGCTTAACAGGGGAGACTGAAGCTTTCTTT.

The V call is TRBV7-6, the J call TRBJ2-6; D is uncertain. V lost 1 base and J 2 bases, leaving 6 bases between the germline ends. CDR1 SGHVS and CDR2 FNYEAQ come from the germline V gene. The CDR3 is made up of 15 amino acids. The CDR3 reads CASSLGVPGANVLTF. CDR3 coding DNA: TGTGCCAGCAGCTTAGGAGTACCTGGGGCCAACGTCCTGACTTTC.

The chain joins TRBV5-1 to TRBJ1-1, with 8 bases lining up with TRBD1. This CDR3 is 13 amino acids long. Germline V lookup: CDR1 SGHRS, CDR2 YFSETQ. The V and J ends lost 4 bases and 6 bases, in that order; junction bases with no gene match: 5. The CDR3 here is CASSPDRGAEAFF. CDR3 bases: TGCGCCAGCAGCCCTGACAGGGGCGCTGAAGCTTTCTTT.

The DNA for the CDR3 is TGTGCCAGCAGCTTAGAAGCTGTGAGCTCCTACGAGCAGTACTTC. Its translation is CASSLEAVSSYEQYF. The chain carries TRBV7-2 and TRBJ2-7, with D hard to call. The CDR3 covers 15 residues. V was shortened by 1 base and J by 0 bases, with 10 bases between the two germline ends. Germline loops: CDR1 SGHTA, CDR2 FQGNSA.

The chain's CDR3 is CATKAEGGGELFF. The CDR3 DNA reads as TGTGCCACTAAGGCGGAGGGGGGCGGGGAGCTGTTTTTT. This rearrangement joins TRBV6-5 to TRBJ2-2, with D possibly called TRBD1 or TRBD2 (6 bases each). Germline V lookup: CDR1 MNHEY, CDR2 SVGAGI. The CDR3 covers 13 residues. V gave up 10 bases and J gave up 7 bases, with 16 bases separating them.

In its sample, this clone was seen once. The chain recombines TRBV9 with TRBJ2-3, with unresolved D. Trimming pared 4 bases from V and 3 bases from J, leaving 9 bases between. CDR1 and CDR2 (germline): SGDLS, YYNGEE. This CDR3 has 13 residues. The CDR3 reads CASSLQPTDTQYF. CDR3 bases: TGTGCCAGCAGCCTCCAGCCTACAGATACGCAGTATTTT.